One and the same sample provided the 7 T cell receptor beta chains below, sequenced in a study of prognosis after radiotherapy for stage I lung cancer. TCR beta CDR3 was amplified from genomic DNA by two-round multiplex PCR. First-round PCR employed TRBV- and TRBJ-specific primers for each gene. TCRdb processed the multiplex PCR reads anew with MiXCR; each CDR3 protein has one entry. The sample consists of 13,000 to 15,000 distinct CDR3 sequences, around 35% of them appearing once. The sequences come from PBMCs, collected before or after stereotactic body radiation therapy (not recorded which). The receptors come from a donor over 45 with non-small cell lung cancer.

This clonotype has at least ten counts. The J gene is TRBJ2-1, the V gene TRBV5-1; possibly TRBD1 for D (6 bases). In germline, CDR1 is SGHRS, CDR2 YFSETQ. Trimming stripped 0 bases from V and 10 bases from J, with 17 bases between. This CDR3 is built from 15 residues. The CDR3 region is CASSLDTGTKREQFF. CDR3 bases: TGCGCCAGCAGCTTGGATACCGGGACAAAACGGGAGCAGTTCTTC. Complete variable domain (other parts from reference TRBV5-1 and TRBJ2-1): KAGVTQTPRYLIKTRGQQVTLSCSPISGHRSVSWYQQTPGQGLQFLFEYFSETQRNKGNFPGRFSGRQFSNSRSEMNVSTLELGDSALYLCASSLDTGTKREQFFGPGTRLTVL.

The CDR3 region has the DNA TGTGCCAGCAGTTACGTGTCTGATGAGCAGTTCTTC. The encoded protein is CASSYVSDEQFF. The gene calls are TRBV6-5 and TRBJ2-1; D gene uncertain. This CDR3 has 12 residues. Trimming left V 2 bases short and J 8 bases short, with 7 bases between. The germline V gene encodes CDR1 MNHEY and CDR2 SVGAGI.

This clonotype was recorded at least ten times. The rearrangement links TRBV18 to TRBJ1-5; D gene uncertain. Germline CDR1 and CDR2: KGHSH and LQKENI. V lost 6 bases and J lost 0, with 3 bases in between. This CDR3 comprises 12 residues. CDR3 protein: CASSGSNQPQHF. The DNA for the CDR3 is TGTGCCAGCTCCGGTAGCAATCAGCCCCAGCATTTT.

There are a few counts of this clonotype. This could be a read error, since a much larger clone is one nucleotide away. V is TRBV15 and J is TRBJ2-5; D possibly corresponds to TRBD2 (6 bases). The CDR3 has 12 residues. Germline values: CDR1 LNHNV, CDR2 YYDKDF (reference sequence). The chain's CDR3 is CATSRDVTRTWF. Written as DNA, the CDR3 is TGTGCCACCAGCAGAGATGTGACTAGAACTTGGTTC.

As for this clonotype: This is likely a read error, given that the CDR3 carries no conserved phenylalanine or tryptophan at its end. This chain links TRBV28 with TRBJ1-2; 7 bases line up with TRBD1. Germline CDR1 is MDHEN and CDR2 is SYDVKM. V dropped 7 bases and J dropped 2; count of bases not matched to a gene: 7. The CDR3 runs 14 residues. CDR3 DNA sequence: TGTGCCAGCACCCTCACAGGGGTCAACTATGGCTACACCCTC. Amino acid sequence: CASTLTGVNYGYTL.

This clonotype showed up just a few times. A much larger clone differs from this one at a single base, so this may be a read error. As DNA, the CDR3 is TGTGCCAGCAGTTACCCATCCCAGGGGTCTAGGGGAGCTTTCTTT. Amino acids: CASSYPSQGSRGAFF. This chain links TRBV6-5 with TRBJ1-1, with D possibly matching TRBD1 (6 bases). The germline V and J ends were trimmed by 2 bases and 10 bases, with 20 bases remaining between them. Germline CDR1 MNHEY, CDR2 SVGAGI. CDR3 size: 15 residues.

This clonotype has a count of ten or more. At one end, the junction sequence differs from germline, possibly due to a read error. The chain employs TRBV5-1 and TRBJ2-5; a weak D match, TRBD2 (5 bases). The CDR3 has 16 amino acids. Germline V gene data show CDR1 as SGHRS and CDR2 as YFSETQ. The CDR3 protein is CASSLGDGPEGEAQYF. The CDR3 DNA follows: TGCGCCAGCAGCTTGGGGGATGGTCCCGAGGGAGAGGCCCAGTACTTC.